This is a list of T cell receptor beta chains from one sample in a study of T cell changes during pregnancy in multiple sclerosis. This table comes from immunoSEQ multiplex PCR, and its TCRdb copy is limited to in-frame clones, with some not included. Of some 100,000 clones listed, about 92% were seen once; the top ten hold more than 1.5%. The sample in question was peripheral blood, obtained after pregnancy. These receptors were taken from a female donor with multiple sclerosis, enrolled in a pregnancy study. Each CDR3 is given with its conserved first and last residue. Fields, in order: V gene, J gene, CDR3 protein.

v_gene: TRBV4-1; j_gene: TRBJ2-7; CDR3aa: CASSPVTGGRYEQYF
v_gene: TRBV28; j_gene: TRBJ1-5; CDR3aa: CASSLSRGSSSQHF
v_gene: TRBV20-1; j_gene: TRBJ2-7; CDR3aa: CSALTTYEQYF
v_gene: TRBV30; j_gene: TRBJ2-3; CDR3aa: CACTTAEHTQYF
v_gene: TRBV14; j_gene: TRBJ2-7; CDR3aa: CASSRAPGLALGVQYF
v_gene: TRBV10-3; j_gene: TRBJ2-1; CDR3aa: CAISETSGLYNEQFF
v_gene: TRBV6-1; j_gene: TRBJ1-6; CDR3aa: CASSRDRVGNSPLHF
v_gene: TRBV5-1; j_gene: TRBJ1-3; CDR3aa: CASSSGHPGNTIYF
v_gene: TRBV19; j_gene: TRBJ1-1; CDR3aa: CATKGTGGIEAFF
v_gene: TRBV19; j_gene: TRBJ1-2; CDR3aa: CASSTGTGYGYTF
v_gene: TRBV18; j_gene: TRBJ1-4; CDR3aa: CASSPPSLTGGEKLFF
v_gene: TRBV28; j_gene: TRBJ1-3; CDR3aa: CASSFRSGSSGNTIYF
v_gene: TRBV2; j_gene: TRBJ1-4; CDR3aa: CATEVFGERDEKLFF
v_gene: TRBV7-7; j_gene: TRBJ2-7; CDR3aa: CASGPAGGGEQYF
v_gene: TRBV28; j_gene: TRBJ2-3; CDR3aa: CASSSQTSGGGDTQYF
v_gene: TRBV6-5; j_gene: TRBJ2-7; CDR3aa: CASSYSGQGSYEQYF
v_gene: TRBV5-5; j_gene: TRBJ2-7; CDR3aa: CASSLWTSGNANEQYF
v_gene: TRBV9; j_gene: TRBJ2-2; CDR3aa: CASTPTGGSTGELFF
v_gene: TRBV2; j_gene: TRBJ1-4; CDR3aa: CASSLTATNEKLFF
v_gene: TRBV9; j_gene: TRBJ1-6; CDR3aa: CASSVEGEGSPLHF
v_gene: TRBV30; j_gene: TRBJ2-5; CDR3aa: CAWSVGVVDRETQYF
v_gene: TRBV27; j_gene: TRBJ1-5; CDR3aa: CASSLSPTGQPQHF
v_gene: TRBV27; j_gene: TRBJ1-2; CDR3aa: CASSPGTGLGGYTF
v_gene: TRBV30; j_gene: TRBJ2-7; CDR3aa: CAWSQHGEEQYF
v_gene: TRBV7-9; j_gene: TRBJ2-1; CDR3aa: CASTLGLADNEQFF
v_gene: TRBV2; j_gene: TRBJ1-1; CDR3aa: CASTRVVNTEAFF
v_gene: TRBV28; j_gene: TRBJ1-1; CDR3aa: CASSQRFNNRAKNTEAFF
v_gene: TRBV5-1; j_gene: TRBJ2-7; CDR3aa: CASSLDRTRPYEQYF
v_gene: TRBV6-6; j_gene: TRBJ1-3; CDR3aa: CAATIGHHRTGNTIYF
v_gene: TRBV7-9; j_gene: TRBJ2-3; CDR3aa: CASRRLASFTDTQYF
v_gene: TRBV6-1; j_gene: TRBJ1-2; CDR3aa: CASSGAWGRDDYGYTF
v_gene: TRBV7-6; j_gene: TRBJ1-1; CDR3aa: CASSRRDRGLRTEAFF
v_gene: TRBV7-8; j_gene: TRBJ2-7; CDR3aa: CASSKSGSYEQYF
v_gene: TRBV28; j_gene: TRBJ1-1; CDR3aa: CASSPTGGNTEAFF
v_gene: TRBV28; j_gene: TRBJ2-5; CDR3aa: CASRGRGVETQYF
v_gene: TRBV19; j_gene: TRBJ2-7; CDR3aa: CASGTSRYEQYF
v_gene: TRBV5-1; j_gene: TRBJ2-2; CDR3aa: CASSLVEGSNGELFF
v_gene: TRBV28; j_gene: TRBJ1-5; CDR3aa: CASSFGENSNQPQHF
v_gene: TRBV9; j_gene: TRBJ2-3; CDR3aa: CASSSQAGGPVDTQYF
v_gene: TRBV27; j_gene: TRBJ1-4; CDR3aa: CASSFTGMNEKLFF
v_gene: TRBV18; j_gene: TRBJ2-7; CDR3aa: CASSPQGGYEQYF
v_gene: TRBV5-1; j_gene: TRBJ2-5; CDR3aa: CASSRGKLETQYF
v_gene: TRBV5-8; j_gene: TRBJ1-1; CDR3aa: CASSFGRSTEAFF
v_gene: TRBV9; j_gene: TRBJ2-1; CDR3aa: CASSVTSGRHNEQFF
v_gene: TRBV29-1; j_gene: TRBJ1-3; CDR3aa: CSVKTAGNTIYF
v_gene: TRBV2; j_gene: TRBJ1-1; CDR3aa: CASRDRGPVEAFF
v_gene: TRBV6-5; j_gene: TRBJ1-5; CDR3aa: CASSYAGNQPQHF
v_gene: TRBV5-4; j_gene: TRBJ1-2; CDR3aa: CASSLVSREGYTF
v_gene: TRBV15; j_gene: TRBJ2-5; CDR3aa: CATSRGSRAGKETQYF
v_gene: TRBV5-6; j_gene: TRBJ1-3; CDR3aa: CASSLGGAYTIYF
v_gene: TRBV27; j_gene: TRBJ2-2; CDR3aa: CASSPQGQNTGELFF
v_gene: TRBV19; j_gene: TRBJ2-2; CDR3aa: CASSIKSRAGYGELFF
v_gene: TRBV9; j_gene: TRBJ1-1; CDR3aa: CASSGQGNTEAFF
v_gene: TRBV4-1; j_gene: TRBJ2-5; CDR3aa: CASSQHDRGRETQYF
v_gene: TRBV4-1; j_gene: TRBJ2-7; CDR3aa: CASSQRDNAYEQYF